Each of the 25 T cell receptor beta chains below was sequenced from the same sample in a study of spatial heterogeneity in lung cancer. Each CDR3 protein gets one entry after TCRdb re-called the 5' RACE reads with MiXCR. Seen here are about 120,000 distinct CDR3 sequences, approximately 12% observed once, and the top ten hold over 15%. Indicated time point: blood at routine non-recurrence follow-up after resection. Whole RNA came from tumor, nontumor lung or frozen PBMC and was sequenced without being sorted. Sequences were derived from PBMCs, sampled at follow-up. The receptor source for this set is a male donor with early-stage non-small cell lung cancer.

The table lists this clonotype with many counts. The V call is TRBV7-3, the J call TRBJ1-6; D might be TRBD1 (5 bases). CDR3 length: 13 residues. V shed 4 bases and J shed 11 bases, with 12 bases lying between them. Germline lookup yields CDR1 SGHTA and CDR2 FQGTGA. The CDR3 loop reads CASSSRPGPPLHF. As DNA, the CDR3 is TGTGCCAGCAGCTCTCGCCCGGGGCCACCCCTCCACTTT.

In nucleotides, the CDR3 is TGTGCCAGCAGCCTACAGGGGGCGCGGGGTGGTGAGCAGTTCTTC. Its protein product is CASSLQGARGGEQFF. The rearrangement joins TRBV11-2 to TRBJ2-1, with TRBD1 identical over 9 bases. The length of the CDR3 is 15 residues. The germline V gene encodes CDR1 SGHAT and CDR2 FQNNGV. V was pared by 5 bases and J by 9 bases, with 11 bases of the junction left unmatched.

In its sample, this clonotype was seen a few times. The chain uses TRBV7-9 and TRBJ1-6, with D possibly matching TRBD1 (5 bases). The CDR3 consists of 15 residues. Germline CDR1 reads SEHNR; CDR2 reads FQNEAQ (reference sequence). V lost 1 base and J lost 10, with 14 bases in between. The CDR3 here is CASSLGGQGGSPLHF. CDR3 nucleotides: TGTGCCAGCAGCTTAGGCGGCCAGGGAGGATCACCCCTCCACTTT.

The table lists this clonotype with a few counts. J is TRBJ2-5 and V is TRBV27; 7 nucleotides align to TRBD2. Per germline, CDR1 MNHEY and CDR2 SMNVEV (reference sequence). There are 14 residues in the CDR3. Trimming took 0 bases from V and 4 from J; bases not matched to a gene: 2. DNA for the CDR3: TGTGCCAGCAGTTTATCGGGACTATCAGAGACCCAGTACTTC. Its translation: CASSLSGLSETQYF.

This clonotype was observed a handful of times. The chain has TRBV3-1 and TRBJ2-3; D call uncertain. Germline lookup yields CDR1 LGHDT and CDR2 YNNKEL (reference sequence). The CDR3 is 12 residues long. The V and J ends lost 2 bases and 6 bases respectively, with 6 bases between them. The CDR3 bases are TGTGCCAGCAGCCAAATCCGGGATACGCAGTATTTT. It specifies CASSQIRDTQYF.

There are many counts of this clonotype. The CDR3: CSVERGRSVYGYTF. CDR3 coding DNA: TGCAGCGTTGAAAGGGGGCGCAGCGTCTATGGCTACACCTTC. V and J are TRBV29-1 and TRBJ1-2; 7 bases line up with TRBD1. CDR1 is SQVTM and CDR2 is ANQGSEA in the germline V gene. The CDR3 totals 14 residues. Germline trimming cut 2 bases from V and 4 bases from J; bases unmatched to any gene: 7.

This clonotype has just a few counts. One end of the junction does not line up with germline, which may come from a read error. V usage is TRBV11-3 and J usage is TRBJ2-2; no reliable D call. The CDR3 consists of 14 residues. CDR1 and CDR2 from the germline V gene are SGHNT and YENEEA. CDR3 loop: CASSFGSNSGELFF. The CDR3 nucleotides read TGTGCCAGCAGCTTTGGATCGAACTCCGGGGAGCTGTTTTTT.

The sample holds many counts of this clonotype. The chain recombines TRBV29-1 with TRBJ2-2; the match to TRBD1 covers 9 bases. J lost 4 bases, V lost 6 bases, and 3 bases had no gene match. This CDR3 is built from 13 residues. Germline values: CDR1 SQVTM, CDR2 ANQGSEA. DNA for the CDR3: TGCAGCGTACAGGGGGCCTCCACCGGGGAGCTGTTTTTT. This encodes CSVQGASTGELFF.

The rearrangement joins TRBV7-6 to TRBJ2-2; D may be TRBD2 (5 bases). This CDR3 spans 13 amino acids. Trimming took off 9 bases at V and 1 base at J, with 9 bases between the two ends. Germline V gene lookup returns CDR1 SGHVS and CDR2 FNYEAQ. The CDR3 DNA sequence: TGTGCCAGTACGACTATGAACACCGGGGAGCTGTTTTTT. As protein: CASTTMNTGELFF.

This clonotype was seen only a few times. This chain connects TRBV20-1 to TRBJ2-1; TRBD1 matches 9 bases. This CDR3 is 16 amino acids long. Germline V gene data show CDR1 as DFQATT and CDR2 as SNEGSKA (reference sequence). The junction had 11 bases not matched to a gene; V was cut back by 2 bases and J by 6 bases. The CDR3 loop reads CSARTNVGTGINEQFF. The CDR3 nucleotides are TGCAGTGCTAGAACAAATGTCGGGACAGGGATCAATGAGCAGTTCTTC.

This clonotype was counted at least ten times. The rearrangement joins TRBV19 to TRBJ1-2; tentative D call: TRBD1 (5 bases). Per the germline V gene, CDR1 is LNHDA and CDR2 is SQIVND (reference sequence). This CDR3 is 18 amino acids long. Between the trimmed V and J ends, which lost 8 bases and 3 bases, there was a span of 28 bases. The CDR3 DNA reads as TGTGCCAGTCGCAGACCAGGGCCTTATCCAATCAGCGACTATGGCTACACCTTC. Protein product: CASRRPGPYPISDYGYTF.

This clonotype occurred a few times. The chain employs TRBV5-1 and TRBJ2-3, with D hard to call. This CDR3 region has 14 residues. Germline assignment: CDR1 SGHRS and CDR2 YFSETQ. Trimming pared 4 bases from V and 2 bases from J, leaving 11 bases between. CDR3 amino acids: CASSPDNPTDTQYF. As DNA, the CDR3 is TGCGCCAGCAGCCCTGACAACCCCACAGATACGCAGTATTTT.

This clonotype was recorded once. This rearrangement joins TRBV12-3 or TRBV12-4 to TRBJ2-1; D remains unclear. The CDR3 length is 12 residues. Between the trimmed V and J ends, which lost 6 bases and 7 bases, there was a span of 10 bases. Here the CDR3 DNA reads TGTGCCAGCAGCCGGATATCAAATGAGCAGTTCTTC. This gives the protein CASSRISNEQFF.

Only a few counts were recorded for this clonotype. The rearrangement joins TRBV24-1 to TRBJ1-5; a possible D gene is TRBD1 (5 bases). Germline V gene data show CDR1 as KGHDR and CDR2 as SFDVKD. V was shortened by 7 bases and J by 4 bases, with 10 bases between the two germline ends. The CDR3 consists of 13 residues. Here the CDR3 DNA reads TGTGCCACCAGCACCTCAGGGAATCAGCCCCAGCATTTT. Its translation: CATSTSGNQPQHF.

In this sample, this clonotype turned up many times. The rearrangement joins TRBV5-1 to TRBJ1-6; perhaps TRBD1 as D (6 bases). The CDR3 loop spans 16 amino acids. Trimming stripped 4 bases from V and 5 bases from J, with 16 bases between. Germline CDR1 reads SGHRS; CDR2 reads YFSETQ. This chain's CDR3 is CASSPGGGMHNSPLHF. Here the CDR3 DNA reads TGCGCCAGCAGCCCAGGAGGGGGAATGCATAATTCACCCCTCCACTTT.

This clonotype showed up just a few times. The chain uses TRBV19 and TRBJ1-5; tentatively, D is TRBD1 (5 bases). Germline V gene sequence: CDR1 LNHDA, CDR2 SQIVND (reference sequence). V was clipped by 1 base and J by 2 bases, with 15 bases between them. This CDR3 has 17 residues. This CDR3 is CASSIALRGIGNQPQHF. For the CDR3, the DNA is TGTGCCAGTAGTATAGCCCTTCGGGGGATCGGCAATCAGCCCCAGCATTTT.

Worth noting for this clonotype: A junction end diverges from the germline sequence, so it may reflect a read error. DNA for the CDR3: TGTGTCAGCAGCCAAGAGAGCGGGTCGGAGTATCAGCCCCAGCATTTT. This encodes CVSSQESGSEYQPQHF. The chain links TRBV4-2 to TRBJ1-5, with D unclear. The CDR3 sequence is 16 residues long. Germline-derived CDR1 and CDR2 are LGHNA and YNFKEQ.

This clonotype was observed a few times. This chain connects TRBV2 to TRBJ1-2; the match to TRBD1 covers 7 bases. V shed 7 bases and J 1 base; nucleotides not matched to a gene: 12. There are 16 residues in the CDR3. The germline V gene has CDR1 SNHLY and CDR2 FYNNEI. This chain's CDR3 is CASIGSLGQLNYGYTF. The CDR3 DNA is TGTGCCAGCATAGGTTCCTTGGGACAGCTTAACTATGGCTACACCTTC.

This chain joins TRBV3-1 and TRBJ2-4; either TRBD1 or TRBD2 may fit D (5 bases each). Per the germline V gene, CDR1 is LGHDT and CDR2 is YNNKEL (reference sequence). V lost 3 bases and J lost 0, with 15 bases in between. The CDR3 runs 17 residues. For the CDR3, the DNA is TGTGCCAGCAGCCAGATCAGATCCGGGACAGCCAAAAACATTCAGTACTTC. It codes for CASSQIRSGTAKNIQYF.

This clonotype has at least ten counts. The V gene is TRBV6-5, the J gene TRBJ1-1, with D possibly matching TRBD1 (5 bases). The CDR3 runs 13 residues. The germline gives CDR1 MNHEY, CDR2 SVGAGI. Trimming removed 7 bases from V and 7 bases from J, with 16 bases in between. In DNA form, the CDR3 reads TGTGCCAGCACCTCACCCCAGGGAATTGAAGCTTTCTTT. Translation: CASTSPQGIEAFF.

This clonotype has more than one count but fewer than ten. The chain employs TRBV7-2 and TRBJ1-2; 8 bases are shared with TRBD1. J was trimmed by 5 bases and V by 5 bases; bases with no gene match: 4. CDR1 and CDR2 from the germline V gene are SGHTA and FQGNSA. The CDR3 contains 13 residues. In DNA, the CDR3 is TGTGCCAGCAGCCAATGGACAGGGTATGGCTACACCTTC. Protein: CASSQWTGYGYTF.

This clonotype was detected a few times. The chain links TRBV11-3 to TRBJ2-5; a weak D match, TRBD1 (5 bases). V gave up 3 bases and J gave up 4 bases, with 9 bases separating them. Germline values: CDR1 SGHNT, CDR2 YENEEA. There are 13 residues in the CDR3. The CDR3 DNA sequence: TGTGCCAGCAGCTTGGGGCCTAGAGAGACCCAGTACTTC. Translation gives CASSLGPRETQYF.

J is TRBJ2-5 and V is TRBV7-9; 10 positions match TRBD2. V gave up 7 bases and J gave up 2 bases; unmatched junction bases: 4. Per germline, CDR1 SEHNR and CDR2 FQNEAQ (reference sequence). There are 14 residues in the CDR3. This chain's CDR3 is CASTRAGGQETQYF. DNA of the CDR3: TGTGCCAGCACCCGAGCGGGGGGGCAAGAGACCCAGTACTTC.

This clonotype has only one observation. The genes are TRBV6-2 or TRBV6-3 and TRBJ1-1; D is undetermined. Germline V gives CDR1 MNHEY, CDR2 SVGEGT. The CDR3 has 14 amino acids. Trimming cost V 2 bases and J 3 bases, with 10 bases left between them. The CDR3 bases are TGTGCCAGCAGTTACGCTGGAGATGACACTGAAGCTTTCTTT. Encoded protein: CASSYAGDDTEAFF.

This clonotype was recorded at least ten times. This sequence joins TRBV7-2 and TRBJ2-1; a weak D match, TRBD1 (5 bases). The CDR3 is 17 residues long. The germline gives CDR1 SGHTA, CDR2 FQGNSA. V was trimmed by 4 bases and J by 9 bases, leaving 25 bases between them. The CDR3 sequence: CASSWARSGRAKGEQFF. For the CDR3, the DNA is TGTGCCAGCAGCTGGGCCCGAAGTGGCAGGGCCAAGGGTGAGCAGTTCTTC.